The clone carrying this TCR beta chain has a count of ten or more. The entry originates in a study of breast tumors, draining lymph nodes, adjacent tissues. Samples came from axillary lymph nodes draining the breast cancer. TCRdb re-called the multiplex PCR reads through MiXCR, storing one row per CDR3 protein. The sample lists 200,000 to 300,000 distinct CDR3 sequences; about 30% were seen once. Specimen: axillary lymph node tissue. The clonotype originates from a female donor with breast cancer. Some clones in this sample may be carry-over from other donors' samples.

The CDR3 DNA reads as TGTGCCAGTGCTAGCTCCTACGAGCAGTACTTC. It translates to CASASSYEQYF. The J gene is TRBJ2-7, the V gene TRBV19; D call uncertain. This CDR3 comprises 11 residues. V lost 8 bases and J lost 0, with 5 bases in between. CDR1 and CDR2 from the germline V gene are LNHDA and SQIVND (reference sequence). The full variable domain, with the rest looked up from reference TRBV19 and TRBJ2-7, is DGGITQSPKYLFRKEGQNVTLSCEQNLNHDAMYWYRQDPGQGLRLIYYSQIVNDFQKGDIAEGYSVSREKKESFPLTVTSAQKNPTAFYLCASASSYEQYFGPGTRLTVT.